The next 14 T cell receptor beta chains were all read from a single sample in a study of identical twins. TCRdb used MiXCR to reprocess the 5' RACE reads, holding one entry per CDR3 protein. The repertoire holds around 530,000 distinct CDR3 sequences, with around 15% as singletons. This sample was shared with a second study, whose subject was yellow fever vaccine responses in identical twins.

The sequenced sample was CD4+ T cells sorted from blood. Receptors originate from a woman between 18 and 30 years old in good health.

The CDR3 here is CASSQDLGQGNQPQHF. The DNA for the CDR3 is TGTGCCAGCAGCCAAGATCTAGGGCAGGGGAATCAGCCCCAGCATTTT. This chain uses TRBV3-1 with TRBJ1-5; TRBD1 might be the D (6 bases). Germline V gene lookup returns CDR1 LGHDT and CDR2 YNNKEL (reference sequence). This CDR3 spans 16 amino acids. Trimming shortened V by 0 bases and J by 4 bases, and 13 bases separated the two germline ends.

The rearrangement joins TRBV5-6 to TRBJ2-7; 11 bases align to TRBD2. This CDR3 comprises 14 residues. The germline V gene encodes CDR1 SGHDT and CDR2 YYEEEE. The V segment lost 0 bases and the J segment 6 bases; nucleotides outside the gene matches: 2. CDR3 protein: CASSLGLAGTEQYF. DNA for the CDR3: TGTGCCAGCAGCTTGGGACTAGCGGGAACCGAGCAGTACTTC. The full variable domain, rest sourced from reference TRBV5-6 and TRBJ2-7, is DAGVTQSPTHLIKTRGQQVTLRCSPKSGHDTVSWYQQALGQGPQFIFQYYEEEERQRGNFPDRFSGHQFPNYSSELNVNALLLGDSALYLCASSLGLAGTEQYFGPGTRLTVT.

V and J are TRBV10-3 and TRBJ1-2; D is undetermined. The CDR3 runs to 13 residues. CDR1 is ENHRY, CDR2 SYGVKD, per germline. V lost 6 bases to trimming and J lost 6 bases, with 14 bases between them. In DNA form, the CDR3 reads TGTGCCATCAGATCTACTATAGAAGATGGCTACACCTTC. Residues: CAIRSTIEDGYTF.

This clonotype turned up a few times. This chain connects TRBV25-1 to TRBJ2-5, with D perhaps TRBD1 (5 bases). This CDR3 is 13 amino acids long. V was clipped by 5 bases and J by 4 bases, with 11 bases between them. Germline V lookup: CDR1 MGHDK, CDR2 SYGVNS. CDR3 DNA sequence: TGTGCCAGCAGTCCACAGGTCCCAGAGACCCAGTACTTC. It is translated as CASSPQVPETQYF.

The chain links TRBV20-1 to TRBJ2-5; D unclear. CDR1 is DFQATT, CDR2 SNEGSKA, per germline (reference sequence). The V end lost 1 base, the J end lost 5 bases, and 8 bases lay between the germline ends. The CDR3 has 12 amino acids. The CDR3 DNA reads TGCAGTGCTAGAGGAAATCCCGAGACCCAGTACTTC. Translated, it gives CSARGNPETQYF.

A remark on this clonotype: A junction boundary mismatches the germline segment, possibly from a read error. This sequence joins TRBV25-1 and TRBJ1-1; the D gene is possibly TRBD1 (5 bases). There are 14 residues in the CDR3. CDR1 is MGHDK and CDR2 is SYGVNS in the germline V gene. CDR3 nucleotides: TGTGCCAGCGGGATGCCGGGGCTGAACACTGGAGCTTTCTTT. Translating it yields CASGMPGLNTGAFF.

This clonotype was found a few times. The chain employs TRBV20-1 and TRBJ1-5; 8 bases fit TRBD1. The CDR3 runs 14 residues. Looked up from germline, CDR1 is DFQATT and CDR2 is SNEGSKA (reference sequence). After removal of 3 bases from V and 9 bases from J, the junction contained 10 bases not matched to a gene. The DNA of the CDR3 is TGCAGTGCTAGTTCGACAGGGGTCGAAGGGCCCCAGCATTTT. Translated: CSASSTGVEGPQHF.

The chain has TRBV20-1 and TRBJ2-7, with 9 bases aligning to TRBD2. The ends lost 0 bases at V and 2 bases at J; junction bases unmatched: 8. This CDR3 spans 16 amino acids. Germline V gene lookup returns CDR1 DFQATT and CDR2 SNEGSKA (reference sequence). The CDR3 region has the DNA TGCAGTGCTAGAGACCCGGAGCGGGAGGCAACCTACGAGCAGTACTTC. Residues: CSARDPEREATYEQYF.

The V and J genes are TRBV20-1 and TRBJ2-1, with a tentative D call TRBD2 (5 bases). CDR3 length: 12 amino acids. Germline loops: CDR1 DFQATT, CDR2 SNEGSKA (reference sequence). V was shortened by 6 bases and J by 4 bases, with 10 bases between the two germline ends. The DNA for the CDR3 is TGCAGTGCACCTAGCCGGTACAATGAGCAGTTCTTC. Its translation: CSAPSRYNEQFF.

This sequence joins TRBV7-6 and TRBJ2-7; 13 nucleotides agree with TRBD2. Looked up from germline, CDR1 is SGHVS and CDR2 is FNYEAQ. This CDR3 contains 16 residues. V dropped 2 bases and J dropped 4; count of bases not matched to a gene: 5. CDR3 in DNA: TGTGCCAGCAGCTTACTACTAGCGGGAGGGCCTTACGAGCAGTACTTC. Its protein is CASSLLLAGGPYEQYF.

This chain connects TRBV5-1 to TRBJ1-3; a possible D gene is TRBD1 (5 bases). Germline loops: CDR1 SGHRS, CDR2 YFSETQ. There are 15 residues in the CDR3. The V end lost 2 bases, the J end lost 0 bases, and 9 bases lay between the germline ends. The CDR3 DNA reads TGCGCCAGCAGCTTCGGCGACAGCTCTGGAAACACCATATATTTT. The encoded protein is CASSFGDSSGNTIYF.

The CDR3 protein is CASGGYTF. The CDR3 DNA follows: TGTGCCAGCGGTGGCTACACCTTC. V gene TRBV2 combines with J gene TRBJ1-2; no clear D. Per the germline V gene, CDR1 is SNHLY and CDR2 is FYNNEI. Trimming removed 8 bases from V and 7 bases from J, with 2 bases in between. This CDR3 has 8 residues.

The CDR3 DNA sequence: TGTGCCAGCAGCCCCGAGACAGGGCAGGAACTAAACACCGGGGAGCTGTTTTTT. Translation gives CASSPETGQELNTGELFF. The chain recombines TRBV4-2 with TRBJ2-2, with 7 bases fitting TRBD1. V was pared by 4 bases and J by 2 bases, with 13 bases of the junction left unmatched. CDR3 size: 18 residues. The germline V gene encodes CDR1 LGHNA and CDR2 YNFKEQ.

This clonotype turned up a few times. The CDR3 loop reads CSVKTGGFYEQYF. In DNA, the CDR3 is TGCAGTGTCAAGACAGGGGGTTTTTACGAGCAGTACTTC. This sequence joins TRBV20-1 and TRBJ2-7, with 9 bases lining up with TRBD1. V gave up 7 bases and J gave up 4 bases; unmatched junction bases: 8. This CDR3 is built from 13 residues. Germline CDR1 reads DFQATT; CDR2 reads SNEGSKA (reference sequence).